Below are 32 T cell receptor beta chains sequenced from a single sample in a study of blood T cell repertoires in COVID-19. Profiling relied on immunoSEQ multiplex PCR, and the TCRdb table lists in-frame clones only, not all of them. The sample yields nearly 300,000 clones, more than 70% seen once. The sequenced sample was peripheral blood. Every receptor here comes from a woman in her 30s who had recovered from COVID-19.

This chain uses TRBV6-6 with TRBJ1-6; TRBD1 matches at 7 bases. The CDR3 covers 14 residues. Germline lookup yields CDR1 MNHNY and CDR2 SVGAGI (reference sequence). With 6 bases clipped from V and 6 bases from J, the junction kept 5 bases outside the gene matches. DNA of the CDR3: TGTGCCAGCAGGCGGGACAGAAGTAATTCACCCCTCCACTTT. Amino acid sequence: CASRRDRSNSPLHF.

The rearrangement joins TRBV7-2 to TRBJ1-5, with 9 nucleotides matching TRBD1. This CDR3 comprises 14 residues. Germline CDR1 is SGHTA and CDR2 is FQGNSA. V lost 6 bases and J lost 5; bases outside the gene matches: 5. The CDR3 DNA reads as TGTGCCAGCAGACAACAGGGGGCCTATCAGCCCCAGCATTTT. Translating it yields CASRQQGAYQPQHF.

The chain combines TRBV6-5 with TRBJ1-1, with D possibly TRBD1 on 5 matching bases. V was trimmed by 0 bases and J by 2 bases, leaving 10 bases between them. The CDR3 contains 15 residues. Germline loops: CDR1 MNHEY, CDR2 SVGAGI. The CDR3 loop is CASSYSTTVNTEAFF. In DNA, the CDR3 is TGTGCCAGCAGTTACTCTACGACAGTTAACACTGAAGCTTTCTTT.

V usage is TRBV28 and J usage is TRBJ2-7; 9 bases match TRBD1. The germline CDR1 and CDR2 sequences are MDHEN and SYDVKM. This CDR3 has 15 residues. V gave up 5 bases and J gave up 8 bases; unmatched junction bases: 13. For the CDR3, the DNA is TGTGCCAGCAGTCCCAGACTGACAGGGGGTATCAAGCAGTACTTC. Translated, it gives CASSPRLTGGIKQYF. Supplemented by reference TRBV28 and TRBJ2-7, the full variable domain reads DVKVTQSSRYLVKRTGEKVFLECVQDMDHENMFWYRQDPGLGLRLIYFSYDVKMKEKGDIPEGYSVSREKKERFSLILESASTNQTSMYLCASSPRLTGGIKQYFGPGTRLTVT.

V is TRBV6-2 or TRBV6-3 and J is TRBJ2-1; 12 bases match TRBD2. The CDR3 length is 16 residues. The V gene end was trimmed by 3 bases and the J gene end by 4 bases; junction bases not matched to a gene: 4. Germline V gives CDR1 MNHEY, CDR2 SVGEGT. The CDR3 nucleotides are TGTGCCAGCAGTTATTCCCTAGCGGGGGGGTACAATGAGCAGTTCTTC. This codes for CASSYSLAGGYNEQFF.

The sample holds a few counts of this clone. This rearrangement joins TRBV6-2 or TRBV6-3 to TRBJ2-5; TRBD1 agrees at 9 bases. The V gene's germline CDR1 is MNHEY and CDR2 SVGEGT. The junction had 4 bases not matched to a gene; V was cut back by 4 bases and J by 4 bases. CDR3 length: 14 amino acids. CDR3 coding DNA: TGTGCCAGCAGTTGGGACAGGGCGGCAGAGACCCAGTACTTC. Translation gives CASSWDRAAETQYF.

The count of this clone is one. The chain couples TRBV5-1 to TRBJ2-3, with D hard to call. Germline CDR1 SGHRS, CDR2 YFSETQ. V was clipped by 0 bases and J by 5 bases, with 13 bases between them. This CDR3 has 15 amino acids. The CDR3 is CASSLAALVGDTQYF. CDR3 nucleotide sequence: TGCGCCAGCAGCTTGGCAGCCCTAGTTGGAGATACGCAGTATTTT.

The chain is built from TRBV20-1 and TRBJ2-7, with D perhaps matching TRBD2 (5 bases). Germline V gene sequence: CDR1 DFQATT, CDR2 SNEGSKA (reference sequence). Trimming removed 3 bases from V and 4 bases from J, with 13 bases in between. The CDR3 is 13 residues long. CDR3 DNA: TGCAGTGCTAGTAGCCCGGGGTCATACGAGCAGTACTTC. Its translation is CSASSPGSYEQYF.

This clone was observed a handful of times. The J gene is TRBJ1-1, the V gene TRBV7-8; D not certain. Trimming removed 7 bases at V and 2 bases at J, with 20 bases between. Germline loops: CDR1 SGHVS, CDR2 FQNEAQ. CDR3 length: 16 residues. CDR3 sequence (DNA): TGTGCCAGCACCCTAGGAGGGTTGAGGGCAAACACTGAAGCTTTCTTT. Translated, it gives CASTLGGLRANTEAFF.

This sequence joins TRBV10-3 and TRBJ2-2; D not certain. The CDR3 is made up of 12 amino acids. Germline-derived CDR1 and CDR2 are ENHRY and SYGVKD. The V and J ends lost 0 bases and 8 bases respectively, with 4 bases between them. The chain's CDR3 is CAISESRGELFF. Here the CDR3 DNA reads TGTGCCATCAGTGAGTCGAGGGGGGAGCTGTTTTTT.

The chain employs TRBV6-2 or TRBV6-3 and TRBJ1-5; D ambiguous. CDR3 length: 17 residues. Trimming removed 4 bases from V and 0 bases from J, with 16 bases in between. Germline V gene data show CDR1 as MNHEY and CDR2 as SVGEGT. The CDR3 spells CASSWAGPLYSNQPQHF. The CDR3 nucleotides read TGTGCCAGCAGTTGGGCGGGCCCCCTTTATAGCAATCAGCCCCAGCATTTT.

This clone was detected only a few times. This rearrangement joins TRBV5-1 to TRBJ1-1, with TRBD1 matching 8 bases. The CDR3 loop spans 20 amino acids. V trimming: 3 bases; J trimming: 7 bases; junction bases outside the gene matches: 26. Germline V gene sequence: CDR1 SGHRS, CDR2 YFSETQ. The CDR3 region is CASSSTPLGSRGRLGIEAFF. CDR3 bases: TGCGCCAGCAGCTCGACCCCCTTGGGTTCCAGGGGGCGACTTGGGATTGAAGCTTTCTTT.

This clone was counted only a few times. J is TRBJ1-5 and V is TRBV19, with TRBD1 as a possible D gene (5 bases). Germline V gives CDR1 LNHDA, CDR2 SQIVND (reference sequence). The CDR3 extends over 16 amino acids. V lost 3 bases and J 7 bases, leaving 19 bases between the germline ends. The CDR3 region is CASSISPGEGEQPQHF. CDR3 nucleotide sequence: TGTGCCAGTAGTATCTCTCCTGGGGAAGGGGAACAGCCCCAGCATTTT.

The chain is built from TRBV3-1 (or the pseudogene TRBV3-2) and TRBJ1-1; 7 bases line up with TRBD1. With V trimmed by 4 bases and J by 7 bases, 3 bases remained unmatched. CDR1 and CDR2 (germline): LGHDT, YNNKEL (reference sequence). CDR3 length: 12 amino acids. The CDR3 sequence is CASSRQGDEAFF. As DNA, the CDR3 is TGTGCCAGCAGCCGACAGGGCGATGAAGCTTTCTTT.

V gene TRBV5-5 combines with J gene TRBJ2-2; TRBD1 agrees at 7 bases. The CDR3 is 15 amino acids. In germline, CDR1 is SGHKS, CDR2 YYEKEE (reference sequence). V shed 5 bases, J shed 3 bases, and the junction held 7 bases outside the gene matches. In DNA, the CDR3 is TGTGCCAGCAGACAACAGGGGCTGGACACCGGGGAGCTGTTTTTT. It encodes CASRQQGLDTGELFF.

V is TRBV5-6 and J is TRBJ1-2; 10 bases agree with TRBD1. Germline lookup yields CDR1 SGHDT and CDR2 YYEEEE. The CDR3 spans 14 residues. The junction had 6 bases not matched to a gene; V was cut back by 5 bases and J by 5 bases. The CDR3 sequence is CASRRGQGFYGYTF. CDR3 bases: TGTGCCAGCAGAAGGGGACAGGGGTTTTATGGCTACACCTTC. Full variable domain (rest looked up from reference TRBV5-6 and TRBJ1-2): DAGVTQSPTHLIKTRGQQVTLRCSPKSGHDTVSWYQQALGQGPQFIFQYYEEEERQRGNFPDRFSGHQFPNYSSELNVNALLLGDSALYLCASRRGQGFYGYTFGSGTRLTVV.

The CDR3 region is CASSEGHSSEGFF. DNA for the CDR3: TGTGCCAGCAGTGAGGGACATTCCTCCGAGGGTTTCTTT. The chain has TRBV25-1 and TRBJ1-1; D is perhaps TRBD1 (6 bases). Trimming pared 3 bases from V and 13 bases from J, leaving 18 bases between. CDR1 is MGHDK and CDR2 is SYGVNS in the germline V gene. The CDR3 is 13 residues long.

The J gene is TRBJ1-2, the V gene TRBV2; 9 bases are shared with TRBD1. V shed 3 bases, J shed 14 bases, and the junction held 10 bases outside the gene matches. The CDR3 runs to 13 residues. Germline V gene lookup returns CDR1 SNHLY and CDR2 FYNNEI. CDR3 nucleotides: TGTGCCAGCAGTGAGTTTCGGGACAGGGTTTCTACCTTC. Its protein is CASSEFRDRVSTF.

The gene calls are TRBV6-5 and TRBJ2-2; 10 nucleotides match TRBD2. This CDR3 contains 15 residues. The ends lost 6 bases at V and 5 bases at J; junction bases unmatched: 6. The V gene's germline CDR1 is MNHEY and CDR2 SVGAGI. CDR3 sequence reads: CASSPRSGGTGELFF. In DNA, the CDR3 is TGTGCCAGCAGCCCCCGTAGCGGGGGGACCGGGGAGCTGTTTTTT.

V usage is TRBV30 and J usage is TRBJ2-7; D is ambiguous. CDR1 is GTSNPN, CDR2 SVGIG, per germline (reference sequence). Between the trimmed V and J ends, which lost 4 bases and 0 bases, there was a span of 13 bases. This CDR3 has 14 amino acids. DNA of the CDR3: TGTGCCTGGAAGGTGGGCTCCAGCTCCTACGAGCAGTACTTC. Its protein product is CAWKVGSSSYEQYF.

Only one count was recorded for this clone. CDR3 in DNA: TGTGCCAGCAGGGGACAGGGTCACTATGGCTACACCTTC. Amino acids: CASRGQGHYGYTF. This chain uses TRBV6-5 with TRBJ1-2, with 9 positions matching TRBD1. The germline gives CDR1 MNHEY, CDR2 SVGAGI. The trim removed 6 bases at V and 3 bases at J, leaving 2 bases unmatched. The CDR3 is made up of 13 amino acids.

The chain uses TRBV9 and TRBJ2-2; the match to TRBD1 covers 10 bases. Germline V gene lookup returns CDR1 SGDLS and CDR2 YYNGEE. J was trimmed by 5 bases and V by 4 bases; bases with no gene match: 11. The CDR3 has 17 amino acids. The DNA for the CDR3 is TGTGCCAGCAGCCCAACCGGGACAGGGGATGTTACCGGGGAGCTGTTTTTT. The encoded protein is CASSPTGTGDVTGELFF.

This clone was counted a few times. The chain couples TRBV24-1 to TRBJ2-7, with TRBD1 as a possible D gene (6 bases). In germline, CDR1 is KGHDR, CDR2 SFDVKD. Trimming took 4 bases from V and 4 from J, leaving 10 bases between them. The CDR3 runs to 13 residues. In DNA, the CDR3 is TGTGCCACCAGTGACTTACAGGGTTACGAGCAGTACTTC. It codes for CATSDLQGYEQYF.

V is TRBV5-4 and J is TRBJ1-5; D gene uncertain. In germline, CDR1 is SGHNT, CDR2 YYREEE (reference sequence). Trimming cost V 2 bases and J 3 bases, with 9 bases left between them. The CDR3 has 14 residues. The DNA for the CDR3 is TGTGCCAGCAGCTTAGGGAGTTCCAATCAGCCCCAGCATTTT. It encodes CASSLGSSNQPQHF.

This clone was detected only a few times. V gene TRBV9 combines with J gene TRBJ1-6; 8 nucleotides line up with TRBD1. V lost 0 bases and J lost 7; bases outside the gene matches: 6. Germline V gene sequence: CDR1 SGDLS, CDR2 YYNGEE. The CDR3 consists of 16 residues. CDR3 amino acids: CASSVAPGQGNSPLHF. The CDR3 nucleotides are TGTGCCAGCAGCGTAGCCCCAGGACAGGGAAATTCACCCCTCCACTTT.

The CDR3 is CASSLAEAGGETQYF. CDR3 in DNA: TGTGCCAGCAGCTTGGCGGAAGCGGGGGGAGAGACCCAGTACTTC. The chain links TRBV5-4 to TRBJ2-5; 9 bases map to TRBD2. CDR1 is SGHNT and CDR2 is YYREEE in the germline V gene (reference sequence). The CDR3 spans 15 residues. The V and J ends lost 0 bases and 4 bases, in that order; junction bases with no gene match: 4.

Here the CDR3 reads CASSFGGDRYYEQYF. The DNA for the CDR3 is TGTGCCAGCAGCTTTGGGGGGGACAGGTATTACGAGCAGTACTTC. The V gene is TRBV7-2, the J gene TRBJ2-7; tentative D call: TRBD1 (8 bases). CDR3 size: 15 residues. Germline values: CDR1 SGHTA, CDR2 FQGNSA. Trimming left V 3 bases short and J 4 bases short, with 16 bases between.

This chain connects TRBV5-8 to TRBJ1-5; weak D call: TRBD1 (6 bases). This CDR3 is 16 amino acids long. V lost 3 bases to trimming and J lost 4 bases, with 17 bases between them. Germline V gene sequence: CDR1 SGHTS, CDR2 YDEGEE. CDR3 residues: CASSYLGGGLNQPQHF. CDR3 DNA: TGTGCCAGCAGCTACCTTGGGGGGGGCTTAAATCAGCCCCAGCATTTT.

CDR3 region: CASSVGNSYNSPLHF. The CDR3 DNA reads as TGTGCCAGCAGCGTCGGGAACTCCTATAATTCACCCCTCCACTTT. This chain links TRBV9 with TRBJ1-6; D unclear. This CDR3 spans 15 amino acids. Trimming shortened V by 2 bases and J by 0 bases, and 6 bases separated the two germline ends. Germline V gives CDR1 SGDLS, CDR2 YYNGEE.

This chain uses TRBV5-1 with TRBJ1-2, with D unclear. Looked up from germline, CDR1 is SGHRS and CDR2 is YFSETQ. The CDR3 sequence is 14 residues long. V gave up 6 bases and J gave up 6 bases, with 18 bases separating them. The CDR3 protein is CASTPGQPDDGYTF. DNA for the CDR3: TGCGCCAGCACCCCTGGGCAGCCCGACGATGGCTACACCTTC.

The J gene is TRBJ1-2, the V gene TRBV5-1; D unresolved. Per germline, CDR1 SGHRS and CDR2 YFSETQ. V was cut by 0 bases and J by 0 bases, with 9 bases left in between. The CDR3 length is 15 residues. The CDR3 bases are TGCGCCAGCAGCTTGGTGGGAGTGCCTAACTATGGCTACACCTTC. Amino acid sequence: CASSLVGVPNYGYTF.

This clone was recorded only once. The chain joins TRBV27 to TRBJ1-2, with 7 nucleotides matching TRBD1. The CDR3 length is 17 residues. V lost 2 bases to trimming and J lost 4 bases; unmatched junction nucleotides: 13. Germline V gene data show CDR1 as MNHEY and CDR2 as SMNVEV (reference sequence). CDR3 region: CASSLGPGQGVIYGYTF. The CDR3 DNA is TGTGCCAGCAGTTTAGGACCAGGGCAGGGGGTCATCTATGGCTACACCTTC.